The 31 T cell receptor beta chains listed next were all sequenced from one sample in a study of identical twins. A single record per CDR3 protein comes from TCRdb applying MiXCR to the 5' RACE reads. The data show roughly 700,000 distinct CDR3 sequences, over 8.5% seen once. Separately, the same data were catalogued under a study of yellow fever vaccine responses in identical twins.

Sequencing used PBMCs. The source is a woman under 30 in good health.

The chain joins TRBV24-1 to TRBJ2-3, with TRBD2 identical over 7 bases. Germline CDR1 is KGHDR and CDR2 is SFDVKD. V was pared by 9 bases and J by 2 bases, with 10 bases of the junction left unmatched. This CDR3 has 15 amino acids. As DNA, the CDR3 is TGTGCCACCGGGGACCGGCGGGAGCTCACAGATACGCAGTATTTT. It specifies CATGDRRELTDTQYF.

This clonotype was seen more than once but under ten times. The CDR3 DNA is TGTGCCAGCAGACTAAAGGGGGGAGCAGATACGCAGTATTTT. This gives the protein CASRLKGGADTQYF. The chain couples TRBV7-2 to TRBJ2-3; D possibly uses TRBD1 or TRBD2 (6 bases each). Trimming pared 6 bases from V and 4 bases from J, leaving 14 bases between. CDR3 length equals 14 residues. CDR1 is SGHTA, CDR2 FQGNSA, per germline.

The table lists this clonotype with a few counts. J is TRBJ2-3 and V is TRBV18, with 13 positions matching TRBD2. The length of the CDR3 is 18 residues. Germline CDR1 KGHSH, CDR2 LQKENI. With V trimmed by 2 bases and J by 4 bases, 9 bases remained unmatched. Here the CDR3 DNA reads TGTGCCAGCTCACCAAGCTTCGGACTAGCGGGAGTGGCAGATACGCAGTATTTT. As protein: CASSPSFGLAGVADTQYF.

The CDR3 here is CASSQVMDTQYF. CDR3 bases: TGTGCCAGCAGCCAGGTCATGGATACGCAGTATTTT. The chain joins TRBV3-1 to TRBJ2-3; D is ambiguous. With 3 bases removed from V and 6 bases from J, the gap between germline ends came to 7 bases. Germline CDR1 LGHDT, CDR2 YNNKEL (reference sequence). The CDR3 is 12 amino acids.

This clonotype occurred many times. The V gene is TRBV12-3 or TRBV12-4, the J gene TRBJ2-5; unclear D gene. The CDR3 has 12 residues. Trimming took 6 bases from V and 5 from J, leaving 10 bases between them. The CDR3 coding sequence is TGTGCCAGCAGGGCAGAGACGGAGACCCAGTACTTC. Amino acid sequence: CASRAETETQYF.

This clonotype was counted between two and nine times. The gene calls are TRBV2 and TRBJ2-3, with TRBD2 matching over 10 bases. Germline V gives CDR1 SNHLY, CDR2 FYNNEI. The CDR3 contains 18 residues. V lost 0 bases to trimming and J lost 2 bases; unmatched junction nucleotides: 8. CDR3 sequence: CASSEALASGSITDTQYF. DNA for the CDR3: TGTGCCAGCAGTGAAGCGCTTGCTAGCGGGAGTATCACAGATACGCAGTATTTT.

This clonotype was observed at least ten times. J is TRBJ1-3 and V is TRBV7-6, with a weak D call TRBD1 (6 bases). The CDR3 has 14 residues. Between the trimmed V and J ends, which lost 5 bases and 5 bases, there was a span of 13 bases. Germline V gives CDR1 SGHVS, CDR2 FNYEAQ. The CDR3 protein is CASSPGQRRNTIYF. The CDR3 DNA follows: TGTGCCAGCAGCCCCGGACAGAGAAGAAACACCATATATTTT.

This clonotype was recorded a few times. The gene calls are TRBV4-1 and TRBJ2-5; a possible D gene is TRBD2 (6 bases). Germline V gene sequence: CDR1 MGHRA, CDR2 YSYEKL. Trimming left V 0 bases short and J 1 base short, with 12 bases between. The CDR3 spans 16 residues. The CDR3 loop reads CASSQEAISGQETQYF. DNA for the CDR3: TGCGCCAGCAGCCAAGAAGCGATTAGCGGCCAAGAGACCCAGTACTTC.

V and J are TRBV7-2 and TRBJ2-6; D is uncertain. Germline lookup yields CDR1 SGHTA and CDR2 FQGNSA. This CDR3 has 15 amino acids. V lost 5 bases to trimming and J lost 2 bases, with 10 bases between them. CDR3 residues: CASSPALPGANVLTF. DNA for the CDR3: TGTGCCAGCAGCCCAGCACTGCCTGGGGCCAACGTCCTGACTTTC. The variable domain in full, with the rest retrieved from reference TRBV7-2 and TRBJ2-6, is GAGVSQSPSNKVTEKGKDVELRCDPISGHTALYWYRQSLGQGLEFLIYFQGNSAPDKSGLPSDRFSAERTGGSVSTLTIQRTQQEDSAVYLCASSPALPGANVLTFGAGSRLTVL.

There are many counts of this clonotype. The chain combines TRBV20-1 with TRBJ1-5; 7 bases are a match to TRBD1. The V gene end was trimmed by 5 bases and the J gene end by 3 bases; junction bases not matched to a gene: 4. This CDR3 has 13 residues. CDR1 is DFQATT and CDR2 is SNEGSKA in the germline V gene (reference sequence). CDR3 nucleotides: TGCAGTGCTCCCGGGACAGACAATCAGCCCCAGCATTTT. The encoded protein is CSAPGTDNQPQHF.

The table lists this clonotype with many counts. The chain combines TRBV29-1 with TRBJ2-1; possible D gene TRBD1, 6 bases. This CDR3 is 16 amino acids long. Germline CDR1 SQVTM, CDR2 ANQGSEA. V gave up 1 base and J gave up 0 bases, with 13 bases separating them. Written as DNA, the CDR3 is TGCAGCGTTGAAGGCGTACAGGGTCACTCCTACAATGAGCAGTTCTTC. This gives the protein CSVEGVQGHSYNEQFF.

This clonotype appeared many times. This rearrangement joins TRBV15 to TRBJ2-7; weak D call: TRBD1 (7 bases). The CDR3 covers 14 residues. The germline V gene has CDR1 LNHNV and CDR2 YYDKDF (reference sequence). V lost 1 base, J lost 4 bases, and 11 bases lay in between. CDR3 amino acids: CATSRGQGGYEQYF. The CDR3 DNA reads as TGTGCCACCAGCAGAGGACAGGGAGGTTACGAGCAGTACTTC.

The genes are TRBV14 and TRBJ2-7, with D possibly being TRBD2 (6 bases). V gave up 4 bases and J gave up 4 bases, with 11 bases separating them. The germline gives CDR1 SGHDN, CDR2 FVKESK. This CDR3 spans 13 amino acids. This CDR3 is CASSRLDFYEQYF. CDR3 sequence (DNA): TGTGCCAGCAGCCGACTAGATTTTTACGAGCAGTACTTC.

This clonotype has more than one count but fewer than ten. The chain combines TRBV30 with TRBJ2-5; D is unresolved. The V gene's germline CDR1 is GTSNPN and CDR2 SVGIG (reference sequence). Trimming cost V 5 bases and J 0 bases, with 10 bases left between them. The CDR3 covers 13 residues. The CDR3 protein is CAWEDGNQETQYF. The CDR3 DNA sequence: TGTGCCTGGGAGGACGGAAACCAAGAGACCCAGTACTTC.

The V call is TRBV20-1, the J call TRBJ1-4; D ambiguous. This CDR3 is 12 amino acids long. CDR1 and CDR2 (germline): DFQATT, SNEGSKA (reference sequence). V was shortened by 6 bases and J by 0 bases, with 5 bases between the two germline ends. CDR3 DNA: TGCAGTGCCTCTGCAACTAATGAAAAACTGTTTTTT. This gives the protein CSASATNEKLFF.

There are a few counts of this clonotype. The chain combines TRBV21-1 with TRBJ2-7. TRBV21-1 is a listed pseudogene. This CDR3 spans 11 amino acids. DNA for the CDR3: TGTGCCAGCAGCAAAGTCGATAGGCAGTACTTC. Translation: CASSKVDRQYF.

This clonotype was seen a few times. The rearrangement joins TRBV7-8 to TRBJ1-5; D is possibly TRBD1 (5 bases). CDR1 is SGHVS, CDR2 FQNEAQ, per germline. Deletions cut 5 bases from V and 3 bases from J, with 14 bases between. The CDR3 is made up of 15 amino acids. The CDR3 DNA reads TGTGCCAGCAGCGGCTGGGGGACCATCAATCAGCCCCAGCATTTT. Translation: CASSGWGTINQPQHF.

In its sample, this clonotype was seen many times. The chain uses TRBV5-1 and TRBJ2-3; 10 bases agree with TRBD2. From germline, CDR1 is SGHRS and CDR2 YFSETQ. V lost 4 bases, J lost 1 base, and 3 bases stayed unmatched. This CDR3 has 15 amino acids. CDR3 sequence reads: CASSAGTSGTDTQYF. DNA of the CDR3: TGCGCCAGCAGCGCAGGGACTAGCGGCACAGATACGCAGTATTTT.

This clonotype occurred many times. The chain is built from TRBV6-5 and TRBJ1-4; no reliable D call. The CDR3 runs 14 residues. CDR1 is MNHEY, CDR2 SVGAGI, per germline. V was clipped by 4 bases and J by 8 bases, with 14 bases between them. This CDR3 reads CASSWKPRYEKLFF. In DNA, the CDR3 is TGTGCCAGCAGTTGGAAGCCGCGGTACGAAAAACTGTTTTTT.

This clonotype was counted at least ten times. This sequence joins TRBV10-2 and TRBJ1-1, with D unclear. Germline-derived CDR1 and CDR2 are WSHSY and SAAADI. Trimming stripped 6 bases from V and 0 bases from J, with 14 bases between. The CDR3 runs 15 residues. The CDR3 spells CASRAVGRMNTEAFF. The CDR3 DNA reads TGCGCCAGCAGAGCAGTAGGCAGGATGAACACTGAAGCTTTCTTT.

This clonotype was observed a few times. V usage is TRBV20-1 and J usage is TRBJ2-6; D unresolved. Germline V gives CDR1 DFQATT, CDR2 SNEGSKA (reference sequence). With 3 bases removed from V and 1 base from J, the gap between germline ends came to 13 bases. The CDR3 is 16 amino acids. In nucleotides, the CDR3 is TGCAGTGCTAGTAATAAGACCCGGTCTGGGGCCAACGTCCTGACTTTC. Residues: CSASNKTRSGANVLTF.

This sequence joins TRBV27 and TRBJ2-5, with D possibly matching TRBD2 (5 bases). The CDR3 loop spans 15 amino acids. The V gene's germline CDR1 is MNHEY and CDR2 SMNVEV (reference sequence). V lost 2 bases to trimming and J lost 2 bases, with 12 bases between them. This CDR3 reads CASSLRAGLQETQYF. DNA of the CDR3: TGTGCCAGCAGTTTACGGGCGGGTCTACAAGAGACCCAGTACTTC.

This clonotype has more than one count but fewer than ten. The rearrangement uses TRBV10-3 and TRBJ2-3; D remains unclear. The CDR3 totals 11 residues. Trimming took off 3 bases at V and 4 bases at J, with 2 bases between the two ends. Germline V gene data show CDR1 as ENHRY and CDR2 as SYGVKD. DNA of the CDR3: TGTGCCATCAGTGATTCAGATACGCAGTATTTT. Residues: CAISDSDTQYF.

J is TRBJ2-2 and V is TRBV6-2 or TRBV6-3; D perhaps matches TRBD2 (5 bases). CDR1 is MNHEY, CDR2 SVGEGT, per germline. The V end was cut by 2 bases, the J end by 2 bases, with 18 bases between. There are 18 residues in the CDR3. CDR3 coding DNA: TGTGCCAGCAGTTACGACTACACAATCAAGATAAACACCGGGGAGCTGTTTTTT. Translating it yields CASSYDYTIKINTGELFF.

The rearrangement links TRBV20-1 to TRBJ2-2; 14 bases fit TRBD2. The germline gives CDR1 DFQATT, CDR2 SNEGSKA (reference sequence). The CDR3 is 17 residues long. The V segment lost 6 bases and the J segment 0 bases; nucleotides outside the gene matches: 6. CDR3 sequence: CSASGLAGASNTGELFF. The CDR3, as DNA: TGCAGTGCCTCGGGACTAGCGGGGGCATCGAACACCGGGGAGCTGTTTTTT.

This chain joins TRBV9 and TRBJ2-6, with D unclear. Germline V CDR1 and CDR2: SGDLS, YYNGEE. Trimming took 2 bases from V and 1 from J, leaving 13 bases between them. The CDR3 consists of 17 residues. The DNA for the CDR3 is TGTGCCAGCAGCGTTCCATTACAGCCTTCTGGGGCCAACGTCCTGACTTTC. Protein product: CASSVPLQPSGANVLTF.

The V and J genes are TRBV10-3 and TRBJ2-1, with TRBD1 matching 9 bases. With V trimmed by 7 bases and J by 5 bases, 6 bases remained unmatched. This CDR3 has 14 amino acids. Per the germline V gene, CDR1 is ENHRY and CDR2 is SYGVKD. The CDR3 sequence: CAINRDRVDNEQFF. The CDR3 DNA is TGTGCCATCAACCGGGACAGGGTTGACAATGAGCAGTTCTTC.

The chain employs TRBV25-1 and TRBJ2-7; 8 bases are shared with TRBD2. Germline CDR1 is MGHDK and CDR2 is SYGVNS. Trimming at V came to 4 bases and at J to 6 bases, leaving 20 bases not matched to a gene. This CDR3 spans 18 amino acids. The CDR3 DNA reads TGTGCCAGCAGTGGGGGACTAAGCGGGAGATTTGGGGGGCGCGAGCAGTACTTC. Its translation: CASSGGLSGRFGGREQYF.

Written as DNA, the CDR3 is TGTGCCAGCAGTTTAGTGGGGGTAGGCTCCGAGCAGTACTTC. It encodes CASSLVGVGSEQYF. The rearrangement joins TRBV28 to TRBJ2-7; D possibly matches TRBD1 or TRBD2 (5 bases each). Between the trimmed V and J ends, which lost 2 bases and 6 bases, there was a span of 14 bases. CDR1 and CDR2 from the germline V gene are MDHEN and SYDVKM. This CDR3 is built from 14 residues.

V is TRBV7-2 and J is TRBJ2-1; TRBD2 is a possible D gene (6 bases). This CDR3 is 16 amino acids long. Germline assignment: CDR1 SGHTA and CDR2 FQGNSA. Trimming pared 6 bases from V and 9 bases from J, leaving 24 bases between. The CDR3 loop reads CASSFRLGLEGSEQFF. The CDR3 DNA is TGTGCCAGCAGTTTTCGACTAGGTCTGGAAGGAAGTGAGCAGTTCTTC.

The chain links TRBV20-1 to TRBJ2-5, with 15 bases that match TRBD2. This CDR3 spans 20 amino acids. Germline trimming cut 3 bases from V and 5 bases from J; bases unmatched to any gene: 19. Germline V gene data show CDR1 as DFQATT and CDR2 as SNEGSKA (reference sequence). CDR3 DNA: TGCAGTGCTAGCAATCGAGCCCCACCGGGACTAGCGGGAGGATGGGAGACCCAGTACTTC. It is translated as CSASNRAPPGLAGGWETQYF.